A single sample is the source of the 11 T cell receptor beta chains below, sequenced in a study of control samples from healthy donors and cancer patients. Libraries were prepared by immunoSEQ multiplex PCR; TCRdb keeps only in-frame clonotypes and omits some of them. Of 55,000 to 75,000 clones in the sample, more than 70% were seen once. The sample comprised PBMCs. All receptors derive from a woman between 50 and 59 years old with head and neck cancer.

The gene calls are TRBV6-5 and TRBJ1-5; 8 positions agree with TRBD1. Germline trimming cut 5 bases from V and 3 bases from J; bases unmatched to any gene: 6. Germline V lookup: CDR1 MNHEY, CDR2 SVGAGI. The CDR3 contains 15 residues. The CDR3 coding sequence is TGTGCCAGCAGTCCTTGGGACAGGTCCAATCAGCCCCAGCATTTT. Residues: CASSPWDRSNQPQHF.

The V gene is TRBV19, the J gene TRBJ2-3; D uncertain. In germline, CDR1 is LNHDA, CDR2 SQIVND (reference sequence). Between the trimmed V and J ends, which lost 1 base and 2 bases, there was a span of 7 bases. This CDR3 spans 14 amino acids. The CDR3 reads CASSIGEFTDTQYF. The CDR3 DNA is TGTGCCAGTAGTATAGGCGAGTTCACAGATACGCAGTATTTT.

This sequence joins TRBV21-1 and TRBJ2-1. TRBV21-1 is termed a pseudogene. The CDR3 has 18 amino acids. The DNA of the CDR3 is TGTGCCAGCAGCAAAGGTAATAAGAGGGGACCCATATACAATGAGCAGTTCTTC. This translates into CASSKGNKRGPIYNEQFF.

This rearrangement joins TRBV7-9 to TRBJ1-1; 9 bases fit TRBD1. V lost 2 bases, J lost 3 bases, and 4 bases stayed unmatched. Germline V gene lookup returns CDR1 SEHNR and CDR2 FQNEAQ (reference sequence). This CDR3 region has 15 residues. CDR3 region: CASSLPRQGDTEAFF. The DNA of the CDR3 is TGTGCCAGCAGCTTACCCCGACAGGGGGACACTGAAGCTTTCTTT. Full variable domain (missing parts from reference TRBV7-9 and TRBJ1-1): DTGVSQNPRHKITKRGQNVTFRCDPISEHNRLYWYRQTLGQGPEFLTYFQNEAQLEKSRLLSDRFSAERPKGSFSTLEIQRTEQGDSAMYLCASSLPRQGDTEAFFGQGTRLTVV.

CDR3 sequence reads: CASSLGTEAFF. The CDR3 bases are TGTGCCAGCAGCTTAGGCACTGAAGCTTTCTTT. The chain carries TRBV7-2 and TRBJ1-1, with D unresolved. This CDR3 comprises 11 residues. V lost 1 base and J lost 4, with 1 base in between. The V gene's germline CDR1 is SGHTA and CDR2 FQGNSA.

This clone turned up a few times. The chain links TRBV11-2 to TRBJ1-6; D unclear. CDR1 and CDR2 from the germline V gene are SGHAT and FQNNGV. CDR3 length: 16 residues. Deletions cut 5 bases from V and 6 bases from J, with 17 bases between. CDR3 sequence reads: CASSPSLAASNSPLHF. In DNA, the CDR3 is TGTGCCAGCAGCCCCAGCTTAGCCGCGAGTAATTCACCCCTCCACTTT.

V usage is TRBV6-4 and J usage is TRBJ2-3; D ambiguous. This CDR3 has 15 residues. The V gene lost 5 bases and the J gene lost 0 bases, with 12 bases spanning the gap. Germline V gives CDR1 MRHNA, CDR2 SNTAGT. The chain's CDR3 is CASSSGRASTDTQYF. The CDR3 DNA reads TGTGCCAGCAGTAGTGGACGTGCTAGCACAGATACGCAGTATTTT.

V gene TRBV14 combines with J gene TRBJ2-1, with 9 bases that match TRBD1. The CDR3 extends over 16 amino acids. CDR1 is SGHDN and CDR2 is FVKESK in the germline V gene. With V trimmed by 3 bases and J by 6 bases, 9 bases remained unmatched. The CDR3, as DNA: TGTGCCAGCAGCCAGATAGACAGGGGGTTCATCAATGAGCAGTTCTTC. It is translated as CASSQIDRGFINEQFF.

The chain joins TRBV29-1 to TRBJ2-3, with no clear D. V was cut by 5 bases and J by 0 bases, with 12 bases left in between. The CDR3 extends over 14 amino acids. CDR1 is SQVTM and CDR2 is ANQGSEA in the germline V gene. CDR3 DNA: TGCAGCGTTACGCCGTGGGTCAGCACAGATACGCAGTATTTT. Its translation is CSVTPWVSTDTQYF.

The V call is TRBV28, the J call TRBJ1-2; 11 bases are shared with TRBD1. The CDR3 contains 15 residues. Germline V gene data show CDR1 as MDHEN and CDR2 as SYDVKM. The V gene end was trimmed by 5 bases and the J gene end by 9 bases; junction bases not matched to a gene: 11. The CDR3 sequence is CASSVLGTGGRSYTF. For the CDR3, the DNA is TGTGCCAGCAGTGTACTGGGGACAGGGGGGCGAAGCTACACCTTC.

The chain employs TRBV7-2 and TRBJ2-3, with 7 bases identical to TRBD2. Trimming took 5 bases from V and 2 from J; bases not matched to a gene: 7. The CDR3 runs 15 residues. Germline values: CDR1 SGHTA, CDR2 FQGNSA. The DNA for the CDR3 is TGTGCCAGCAGCCAGCAAGGGACTATCACAGATACGCAGTATTTT. Translated: CASSQQGTITDTQYF. The variable domain in full, completed from reference TRBV7-2 and TRBJ2-3, reads GAGVSQSPSNKVTEKGKDVELRCDPISGHTALYWYRQSLGQGLEFLIYFQGNSAPDKSGLPSDRFSAERTGGSVSTLTIQRTQQEDSAVYLCASSQQGTITDTQYFGPGTRLTVL.